The T cell receptor beta chain under discussion was sequenced for a study of control samples from healthy donors and cancer patients. The method was immunoSEQ multiplex PCR; TCRdb's version includes in-frame clones alone and lacks a portion of them. Among hundreds of thousands of clones, 82% were seen once, and the ten largest hold less than 15%. This CDR3 is built from 19 residues. Germline loops: CDR1 SGDLS, CDR2 YYNGEE. Trimming took 0 bases from V and 2 from J, leaving 20 bases between them. The origin of this receptor is a woman aged 60-70 years with lung cancer. The rearrangement joins TRBV9 to TRBJ2-2; possibly TRBD1 for D (5 bases). Source material: PBMCs. The CDR3 DNA is TGTGCCAGCAGCGTAGGGCTTCAGTCGTTTAGGGGAAACACCGGGGAGCTGTTTTTT. It is translated as CASSVGLQSFRGNTGELFF.